These T cell receptor beta chains were read from a single sample in a study of neurological immune-mediated disorders. TCRdb ran MiXCR on the 5' RACE reads and lists one entry per CDR3 protein. The sample comprises about 29,000 distinct CDR3 sequences, 12% of which are singletons, and about 5.3% rests with the top ten. The sequencing sample was made of PBMCs. The receptors stem from a woman aged 60-75 years in good health. Both conserved end residues are part of each CDR3. The D gene is left open where the match is weak. Clone size appears in some rows only: once, few, many, or a class for an expanded clone.

TRBV5-6,NA,many,TRBJ2-5,14,TGTGCCAGCAGCTTGGCCGGGCTTTGGGAGACCCAGTACTTC,CASSLAGLWETQYF
TRBV30,NA,NA,TRBJ2-4,12,TGTGCCTGGGGAGGGGGGAGCGGCATTCAGTACTTC,CAWGGGSGIQYF
TRBV20-1,TRBD2,many,TRBJ2-3,11,TGCAGTGCCCCTAGCGGGGGGACGCAGTATTTT,CSAPSGGTQYF
TRBV29-1,TRBD1,many,TRBJ2-2,14,TGCAGCGTTGAAGGGACAGGGGCTGGCGGGGAGCTGTTTTTT,CSVEGTGAGGELFF
TRBV5-1,NA,many,TRBJ1-2,13,TGCGCCAGCAGCCCCGACTTCTTGGGGGGCTACACCTTC,CASSPDFLGGYTF
TRBV5-6,NA,many,TRBJ2-7,13,TGTGCCAGCAGCTTGGTGGCAGTCTACGAGCAGTACTTC,CASSLVAVYEQYF
TRBV25-1,NA,many,TRBJ2-7,14,TGTGCCAGCAGTGAAGAAGGTGGAGGGGACGAGCAGTACTTC,CASSEEGGGDEQYF
TRBV5-1,TRBD1,many,TRBJ2-3,16,TGCGCCAGCAGCCTTCGGACAGGGGCCTCCACAGATACGCAGTATTTT,CASSLRTGASTDTQYF
TRBV5-1,TRBD2,many,TRBJ2-2,14,TGCGCCAGCGCCCGGGACTATAACACCGGGGAGCTGTTTTTT,CASARDYNTGELFF
TRBV5-1,NA,many,TRBJ1-2,15,TGCGCCAGCAGCTTGGGGACCATCTTTGCCTACGGCTACACCTTC,CASSLGTIFAYGYTF
TRBV7-6,NA,NA,TRBJ2-5,15,TGTGCCAGCAGCTCGGACACGACTATAGGGGAGACCCAGTACTTC,CASSSDTTIGETQYF
TRBV6-2/TRBV6-3,NA,many,TRBJ2-7,15,TGTGCCAGCAGTTACGGCCAGACTAGTGGAAACGAGCAGTACTTC,CASSYGQTSGNEQYF
TRBV27,NA,many,TRBJ1-1,16,TGTGCCAGCAGTCCTCCCCCGAACGAGGGAGGCACTGAAGCTTTCTTT,CASSPPPNEGGTEAFF
TRBV7-2,TRBD2,many,TRBJ2-3,14,TGTGCCAGCAGGGCCGGGGGGGCCACAGATACGCAGTATTTT,CASRAGGATDTQYF
TRBV7-2,NA,many,TRBJ1-1,12,TGTGCCAGCAGCTTAGGAAGAGATGAAGCTTTCTTT,CASSLGRDEAFF
TRBV5-5,NA,many,TRBJ1-2,15,TGTGCCAGCAGCTTGGTGGAAGGGGCGGTCTATGGCTACACCTTC,CASSLVEGAVYGYTF
TRBV15,NA,NA,TRBJ1-2,12,TGTGCCACCAGCGACGGGAACTATGGCTACACCTTC,CATSDGNYGYTF
TRBV9,NA,many,TRBJ1-2,12,TGTGCCAGCTCCCGGACGTCCTATGGCTACACCTTC,CASSRTSYGYTF
TRBV7-9,NA,many,TRBJ2-7,13,TGTGCCAGCAGCCCGGATACGCCCTACGAGCAGTACTTC,CASSPDTPYEQYF
TRBV20-1,TRBD2,many,TRBJ2-5,15,TGCAGTGCCACCCCACTAGCGGGGAACCAAGAGACCCAGTACTTC,CSATPLAGNQETQYF
TRBV5-1,NA,many,TRBJ2-1,15,TGCGCCAGCAGCTTGGAGCCAGGGGAGTACAATGAGCAGTTCTTC,CASSLEPGEYNEQFF
TRBV7-6,TRBD2,many,TRBJ2-1,16,TGTGCCAGCAGCCTCCCCAGCGGGGGTCCCTACAATGAGCAGTTCTTC,CASSLPSGGPYNEQFF
TRBV5-1,TRBD1,medium-sized,TRBJ1-4,16,TGCGCCAGCAGCTCCGCAGGGGGCTCAACTAATGAAAAACTGTTTTTT,CASSSAGGSTNEKLFF
TRBV9,NA,many,TRBJ1-2,13,TGTGCCAGCAGCGTAGACAGAGCGTATGGCTACACCTTC,CASSVDRAYGYTF
TRBV12-3/TRBV12-4,NA,once,TRBJ2-7,12,TGTGTCAGCAGTTTGCAGTGGATCGAGCAGTACTTC,CVSSLQWIEQYF
TRBV29-1,NA,many,TRBJ2-6,13,TGCAGCGGTACTCTGGGGGGGGCCAACGTCCTGACTTTC,CSGTLGGANVLTF
TRBV6-2/TRBV6-3,NA,few,TRBJ1-2,14,TGTGCCAGCAGCCCCAACGGGTTTTTCTATGGCTACACCTTC,CASSPNGFFYGYTF
TRBV4-2,TRBD1,medium-sized,TRBJ1-4,19,TGTGCCAGCAGCCAACAAGACAGGGGATGGACCCAAACTAATGAAAAACTGTTTTTT,CASSQQDRGWTQTNEKLFF
TRBV3-1,NA,once,TRBJ2-3,18,TGTGCCAGCAGCCAAGGAATAGTTGGCAACATCTCACAGAATACGCAGTATTTT,CASSQGIVGNISQNTQYF
TRBV29-1,NA,many,TRBJ2-5,11,TGCAGCGCCTCAAGAGGGGAGACCCAGTACTTC,CSASRGETQYF
TRBV5-6,TRBD1,many,TRBJ2-3,14,TGTGCCAGCAGCTTCACAGGGGCTCCAGATACGCAGTATTTT,CASSFTGAPDTQYF
TRBV15,NA,NA,TRBJ1-3,17,TGTGCCACCAGCAGCCAAGGGGTATTGGGGGCTGGAAACACCATATACTTT,CATSSQGVLGAGNTIYF
TRBV7-2,TRBD2,many,TRBJ2-1,16,TGTGCCAGCAGCTTAGCGCAGGGACTACTCTACAATGAGCAGTTCTTC,CASSLAQGLLYNEQFF
TRBV7-2,TRBD1,many,TRBJ2-5,14,TGTGCCAGCAGCTTACAGGGGGCGACGGAGACCCAGTACTTC,CASSLQGATETQYF
TRBV19,NA,many,TRBJ2-7,15,TGTGCCAGTAGTCCCGCGGGGCACAGGGGCTACGAGCAGTACTTC,CASSPAGHRGYEQYF
TRBV25-1,NA,many,TRBJ2-4,18,TGTGCCAGCAGTGTTGGACAGACAATTGCGGGAGCCAAAAACATTCAGTACTTC,CASSVGQTIAGAKNIQYF
TRBV7-2,TRBD2,many,TRBJ2-5,19,TGTGCCAGCAGCTTAGCGAGAGGGCTAGCGGGGGGGTACCAAGAGACCCAGTACTTC,CASSLARGLAGGYQETQYF
TRBV29-1,TRBD2,many,TRBJ2-5,15,TGCAGCGTTACGGGAGGTTCAGCCAGGTCCGAGACCCAGTACTTC,CSVTGGSARSETQYF
TRBV29-1,TRBD1,NA,TRBJ1-1,14,TGCAGCGCTGGGGACAGAATTGGGGACACTGAAGCTTTCTTT,CSAGDRIGDTEAFF
TRBV5-5,NA,many,TRBJ2-1,18,TGTGCCAGCAGCTTGGGAGGAAGGGGGACGAGCTCCTACAATGAGCAGTTCTTC,CASSLGGRGTSSYNEQFF
TRBV5-1,TRBD2,NA,TRBJ2-3,14,TGCGCCAGCAGATACGGCGGGGGTAAAGATACGCAGTATTTT,CASRYGGGKDTQYF
TRBV9,NA,many,TRBJ2-5,16,TGTGCCAGCAGCGTAGGGAACGAACCACCCCAAGAGACCCAGTACTTC,CASSVGNEPPQETQYF
TRBV18,TRBD1,large,TRBJ1-2,15,TGTGCCAGCTCACCACCATCCCAAGGGGGCTCAGGCTACACCTTC,CASSPPSQGGSGYTF
TRBV5-1,NA,many,TRBJ2-2,14,TGCGCCAGCACCCCCCTGGCGAACACCGGGGAGCTGTTTTTT,CASTPLANTGELFF
TRBV7-2,NA,many,TRBJ1-2,13,TGTGCCAGCAGCGGTTGGGGGAACTATGGCTACACCTTC,CASSGWGNYGYTF
TRBV2,NA,many,TRBJ2-5,14,TGTGCCAGCAGTGAAGCGCGGCCCCGAGAGACCCAGTACTTC,CASSEARPRETQYF
TRBV29-1,NA,many,TRBJ1-4,12,TGCAGCGTTTTGGGGCATAATGAAAAACTGTTTTTT,CSVLGHNEKLFF
TRBV4-3,TRBD1,many,TRBJ1-1,14,TGCGCCAGCAGGGGGGGAGGGGGCTATACTGAAGCTTTCTTT,CASRGGGGYTEAFF
TRBV18,NA,many,TRBJ1-3,16,TGTGCCAGCTCACCAGCGGGGGTCCACTCTGGAAACACCATATATTTT,CASSPAGVHSGNTIYF
TRBV19,TRBD1,many,TRBJ1-5,15,TGTGCCAGTAGTATGGGGCAGGGGGCCTATCAGCCCCAGCATTTT,CASSMGQGAYQPQHF
TRBV5-1,TRBD1,many,TRBJ1-4,15,TGCGCCAGCAGCCCCGGGACAGGGCCTAATGAAAAACTGTTTTTT,CASSPGTGPNEKLFF
TRBV29-1,TRBD1,large,TRBJ2-1,14,TGCAGCGTTGGGTCCGACAGGGTTTTGTATGAGCAGTTCTTC,CSVGSDRVLYEQFF
TRBV6-6,NA,many,TRBJ2-7,15,TGTGCCAGCAGTTACGGGCAGGGGCCTACCTACGAGCAGTACTTC,CASSYGQGPTYEQYF